One TCR beta chain is described in this entry. It lacks a known antigen. The input lacks base qualities; no much larger clone sits a single base away. The record originates from a study of T-cell reconstitution after alpha-beta-depleted transplantation in children (dated by TCRdb to about 2016). Looking at the study overall: Using TCR repertoire profiling, the study followed T-cell immune reconstitution in a quantitative way in children after TCRalphabeta/CD19-depleted allogeneic hematopoietic cell transplantation. The paper's findings and limits, for the study overall: About two months after transplant, the apparently early recovery of alphabetaT-cell counts reportedly depended on just several hundred clones that had expanded rapidly and came from non-depleted graft cells. In some patients, high TCRbeta diversity at day 60 was attributed to recipient T cells and intrathymic progenitors that had survived conditioning. Over the following months the frequencies of hyperexpanded clones went down, and after one year T-cell counts and TCRbeta diversity were mostly credited to newly produced T cells.

Library method: PCR. Sequencing used an Illumina HiSeq 2500. To normalize quantification of the TCRbeta repertoire, the TCR libraries were built with molecular barcoding that relied on unique molecular identifiers. TCRdb applied fastp at Q25 and MiXCR to the public reads, then kept only in-frame beta chains. Entries are consolidated by CDR3 protein sequence, retaining the most common genes and DNA. The sample table lists some 110,000 distinct CDR3 sequences, over 9% of them with a count of one. Together, the top ten hold around 35% of the sample. Reading the label with the study, this specimen's treatment or condition is: allogeneic hematopoietic cell transplantation with graft depleted of TCRalphabeta T cells and CD19 B cells. The children who served as transplant recipients had been given grafts of TCRalphabeta/CD19-depleted allogeneic hematopoietic cells. Sample: PBMCs, taken before TCRalphabeta/CD19-depleted stem cell transplant. The sequence was collected from a boy younger than 10 with acute lymphoblastic leukemia, due to receive a stem cell transplant.

The CDR3 region: CASSYIFGSEEGYTF. The nucleotide sequence is given as TGTGCCAGCAGTTACATTTTTGGGTCCGAAGAGGGCTACACCTTC. In this chain, TRBV6-5 is recombined with TRBJ1-2; no confident D gene assignment can be made. As encoded in the germline V gene, CDR1 is MNHEY while CDR2 is SVGAGI. The junction shows trimming of 2 bases on V and 8 bases on J, plus 18 bases between the germline ends. The CDR3 spans 15 residues, from the cysteine through the phenylalanine. The read is trimmed to its CDR3 DNA, 45 bases read in frame from base 1.